This T cell receptor beta chain appears in the sequencing data of a study of shared T cell receptors in the human thymus. This clone occurred once. This table comes from immunoSEQ multiplex PCR, and its TCRdb copy is limited to in-frame clones, with some not included. Counted here are about 380,000 clones, approximately 95% occurring once; the ten biggest clones make up roughly 0.02%. Sequenced: thymocytes. This sequence was found in a human donor.

CDR3 protein: CASSLEPVTDTQYF. CDR3 DNA sequence: TGTGCCAGCAGCTTAGAACCGGTTACAGATACGCAGTATTTT. V and J are TRBV11-2 and TRBJ2-3, with D unclear. The germline CDR1 and CDR2 sequences are SGHAT and FQNNGV. Between the trimmed V and J ends, which lost 0 bases and 3 bases, there was a span of 7 bases. This CDR3 is built from 14 residues.